The rows below give T cell receptor beta chains drawn from one sample of a study of blood T cell repertoires in COVID-19. Libraries were prepared by immunoSEQ multiplex PCR; TCRdb keeps only in-frame clonotypes and omits some of them. Here the sample spans about 140,000 clones, about three quarters being singletons. The sample was peripheral blood. These receptors originate from a woman aged 80 or over with active or convalescent COVID-19. The CDR3 runs from the conserved cysteine through the conserved F or W. The order of the fields is V gene, D gene, J gene, CDR3 protein. D genes are given only for firm matches.

V gene: TRBV18
D gene: NA
J gene: TRBJ2-6
CDR3 protein: CASSPGGSGANVLTF

V gene: TRBV7-9
D gene: NA
J gene: TRBJ2-1
CDR3 protein: CASSGGIGRHNEQFF

V gene: TRBV30
D gene: TRBD1
J gene: TRBJ2-7
CDR3 protein: CAGDRGAYEQYF

V gene: TRBV6-6
D gene: NA
J gene: TRBJ1-2
CDR3 protein: CASSYLGGESYGYTF

V gene: TRBV5-1
D gene: NA
J gene: TRBJ1-4
CDR3 protein: CASSLEGEYNEKLFF

V gene: TRBV15
D gene: NA
J gene: TRBJ1-5
CDR3 protein: CATSGEQGSNQPQHF

V gene: TRBV7-2
D gene: TRBD1
J gene: TRBJ2-1
CDR3 protein: CASSDRAYNEQFF

V gene: TRBV4-1
D gene: NA
J gene: TRBJ1-4
CDR3 protein: CASSEELTAPNEKLFF

V gene: TRBV9
D gene: NA
J gene: TRBJ1-2
CDR3 protein: CASSRDLYYGYTF

V gene: TRBV18
D gene: NA
J gene: TRBJ1-2
CDR3 protein: CASSAGSGLDYGYTF

V gene: TRBV5-1
D gene: NA
J gene: TRBJ1-2
CDR3 protein: CASSLMTGGNYGYTF

V gene: TRBV18
D gene: TRBD1
J gene: TRBJ1-2
CDR3 protein: CASSGAGQGSYGYTF

V gene: TRBV28
D gene: NA
J gene: TRBJ1-1
CDR3 protein: CASSTNRNLNTEAFF

V gene: TRBV2
D gene: NA
J gene: TRBJ2-1
CDR3 protein: CASRAVSGVYNEQFF

V gene: TRBV4-1
D gene: NA
J gene: TRBJ2-1
CDR3 protein: CASSQDAGSSYNEQFF

V gene: TRBV28
D gene: TRBD2
J gene: TRBJ2-1
CDR3 protein: CASSPGASGYNEQFF

V gene: TRBV19
D gene: NA
J gene: TRBJ2-6
CDR3 protein: CASSIVRLSGANVLTF

V gene: TRBV18
D gene: TRBD1
J gene: TRBJ2-2
CDR3 protein: CASSSRVQGIAGELFF

V gene: TRBV5-1
D gene: TRBD1
J gene: TRBJ2-2
CDR3 protein: CASSDSDRGRNTGELFF

V gene: TRBV4-1
D gene: TRBD2
J gene: TRBJ2-7
CDR3 protein: CASSPILAGEYEQYF

V gene: TRBV7-7
D gene: NA
J gene: TRBJ2-1
CDR3 protein: CASSPPGSSYNEQFF

V gene: TRBV18
D gene: TRBD1
J gene: TRBJ2-7
CDR3 protein: CASSPQSGQGQAWEQYF

V gene: TRBV5-4
D gene: NA
J gene: TRBJ2-2
CDR3 protein: CASSITGELFF

V gene: TRBV18
D gene: TRBD1
J gene: TRBJ2-2
CDR3 protein: CASSPIGTGRTGELFF

V gene: TRBV18
D gene: NA
J gene: TRBJ2-7
CDR3 protein: CASSNRRGVDREQYF

V gene: TRBV7-7
D gene: NA
J gene: TRBJ1-3
CDR3 protein: CASSQAIGYGNTIYF

V gene: TRBV6-5
D gene: TRBD1
J gene: TRBJ1-2
CDR3 protein: CASRGTGGHGYTF

V gene: TRBV9
D gene: NA
J gene: TRBJ2-7
CDR3 protein: CASTRIITQSYEQYF

V gene: TRBV11-2
D gene: NA
J gene: TRBJ1-1
CDR3 protein: CASSLGTVGVRAFF

V gene: TRBV10-1
D gene: NA
J gene: TRBJ1-1
CDR3 protein: CASKMGRDTEAFF

V gene: TRBV28
D gene: TRBD1
J gene: TRBJ1-2
CDR3 protein: CASSTTGGFYGYTF

V gene: TRBV6-4
D gene: TRBD1
J gene: TRBJ2-1
CDR3 protein: CASSDSGTGGKYEQFF

V gene: TRBV6-6
D gene: TRBD1
J gene: TRBJ1-5
CDR3 protein: CASTGTGNQPQHF

V gene: TRBV9
D gene: TRBD2
J gene: TRBJ2-3
CDR3 protein: CASSVGLAGWTDTQYF

V gene: TRBV10-1
D gene: TRBD1
J gene: TRBJ1-4
CDR3 protein: CASSVRRGPPLPNEKLFF

V gene: TRBV27
D gene: NA
J gene: TRBJ1-5
CDR3 protein: CASSLQGSNQPQHF

V gene: TRBV18
D gene: TRBD2
J gene: TRBJ2-1
CDR3 protein: CASSPPGLAGGQPEQFF

V gene: TRBV6-5
D gene: TRBD1
J gene: TRBJ2-7
CDR3 protein: CATSRQGFYEQYF